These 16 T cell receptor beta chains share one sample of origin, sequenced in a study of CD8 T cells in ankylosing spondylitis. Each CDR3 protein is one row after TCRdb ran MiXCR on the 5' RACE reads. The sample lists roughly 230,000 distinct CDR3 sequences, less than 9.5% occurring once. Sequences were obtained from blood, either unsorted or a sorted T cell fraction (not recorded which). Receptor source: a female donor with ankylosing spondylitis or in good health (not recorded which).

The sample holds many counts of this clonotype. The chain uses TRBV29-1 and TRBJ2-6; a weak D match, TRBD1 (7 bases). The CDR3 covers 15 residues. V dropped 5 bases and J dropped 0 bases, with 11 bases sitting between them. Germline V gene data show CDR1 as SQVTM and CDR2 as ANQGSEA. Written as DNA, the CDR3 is TGCAGCGTTTATCAGGGGGGCTCTGGGGCCAACGTCCTGACTTTC. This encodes CSVYQGGSGANVLTF.

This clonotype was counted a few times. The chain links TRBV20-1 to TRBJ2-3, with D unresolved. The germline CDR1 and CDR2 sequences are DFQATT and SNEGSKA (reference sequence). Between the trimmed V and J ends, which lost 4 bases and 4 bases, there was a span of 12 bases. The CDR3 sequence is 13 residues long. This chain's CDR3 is CSANRVQSDTQYF. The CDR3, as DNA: TGCAGTGCTAACCGGGTACAGTCAGATACGCAGTATTTT.

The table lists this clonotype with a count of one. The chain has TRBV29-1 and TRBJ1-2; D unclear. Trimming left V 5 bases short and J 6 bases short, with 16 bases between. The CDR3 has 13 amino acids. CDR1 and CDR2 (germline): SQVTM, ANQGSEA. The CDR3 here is CSVKGRDRNGYTF. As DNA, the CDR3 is TGCAGCGTTAAAGGTCGGGATAGAAATGGCTACACCTTC.

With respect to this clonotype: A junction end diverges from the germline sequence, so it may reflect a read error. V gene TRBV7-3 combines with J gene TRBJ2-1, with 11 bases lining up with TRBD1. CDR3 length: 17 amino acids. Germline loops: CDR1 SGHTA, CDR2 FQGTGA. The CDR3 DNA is TGTACCAGCAGCTTATTGGGTGGACAGGGGGCGAACAATGAGCAGTTCTTC. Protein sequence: CTSSLLGGQGANNEQFF.

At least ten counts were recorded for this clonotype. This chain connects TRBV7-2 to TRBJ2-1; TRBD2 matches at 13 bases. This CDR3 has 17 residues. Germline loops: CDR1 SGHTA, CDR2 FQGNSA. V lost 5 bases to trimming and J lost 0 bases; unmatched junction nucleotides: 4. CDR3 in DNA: TGTGCCAGCAGCCTGGGACTAGCGGGACTCTCCTACAATGAGCAGTTCTTC. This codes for CASSLGLAGLSYNEQFF. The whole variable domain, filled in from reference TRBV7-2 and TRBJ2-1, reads GAGVSQSPSNKVTEKGKDVELRCDPISGHTALYWYRQSLGQGLEFLIYFQGNSAPDKSGLPSDRFSAERTGGSVSTLTIQRTQQEDSAVYLCASSLGLAGLSYNEQFFGPGTRLTVL.

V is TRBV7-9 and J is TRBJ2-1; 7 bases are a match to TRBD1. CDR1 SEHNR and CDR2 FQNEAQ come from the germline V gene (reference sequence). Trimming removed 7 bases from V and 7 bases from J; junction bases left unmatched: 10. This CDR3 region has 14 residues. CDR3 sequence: CASKPWTGNNEQFF. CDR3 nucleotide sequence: TGTGCCAGCAAGCCTTGGACAGGAAATAATGAGCAGTTCTTC.

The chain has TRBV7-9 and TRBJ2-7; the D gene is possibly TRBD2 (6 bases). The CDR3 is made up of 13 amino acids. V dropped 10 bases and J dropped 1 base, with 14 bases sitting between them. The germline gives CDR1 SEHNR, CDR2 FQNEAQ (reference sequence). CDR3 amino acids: CAILGGGSYEQYF. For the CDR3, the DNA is TGTGCCATCCTGGGTGGGGGGTCCTACGAGCAGTACTTC.

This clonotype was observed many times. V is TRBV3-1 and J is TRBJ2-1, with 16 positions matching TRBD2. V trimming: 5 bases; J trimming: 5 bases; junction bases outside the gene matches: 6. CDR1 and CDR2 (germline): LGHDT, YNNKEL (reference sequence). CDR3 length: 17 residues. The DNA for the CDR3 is TGTGCCAGCAGCATCGGGACTAGCGGGAGGGGCCACAATGAGCAGTTCTTC. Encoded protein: CASSIGTSGRGHNEQFF.

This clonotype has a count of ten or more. CDR3 residues: CASSLSPGQPQHF. The CDR3 region has the DNA TGTGCCAGCAGTTTATCCCCAGGGCAGCCCCAGCATTTT. The chain joins TRBV27 to TRBJ1-5; the D gene is possibly TRBD1 (5 bases). Germline lookup yields CDR1 MNHEY and CDR2 SMNVEV (reference sequence). This CDR3 region has 13 residues. The ends were cut back, 0 bases at V and 7 bases at J, with 7 bases in the middle.

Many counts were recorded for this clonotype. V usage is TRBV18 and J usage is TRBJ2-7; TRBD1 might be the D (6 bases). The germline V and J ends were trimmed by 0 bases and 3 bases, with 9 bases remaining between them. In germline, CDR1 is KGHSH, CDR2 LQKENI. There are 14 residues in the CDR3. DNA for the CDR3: TGTGCCAGCTCACCACCGGGACACAACTACGAGCAGTACTTC. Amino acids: CASSPPGHNYEQYF.

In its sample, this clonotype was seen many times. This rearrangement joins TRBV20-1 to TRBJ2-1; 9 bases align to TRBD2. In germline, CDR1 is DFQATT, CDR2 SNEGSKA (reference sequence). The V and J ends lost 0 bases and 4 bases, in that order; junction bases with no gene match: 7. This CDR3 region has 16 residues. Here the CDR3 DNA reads TGCAGTGCTAGAGATGGGGCGGGAGGGACTTACAATGAGCAGTTCTTC. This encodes CSARDGAGGTYNEQFF.

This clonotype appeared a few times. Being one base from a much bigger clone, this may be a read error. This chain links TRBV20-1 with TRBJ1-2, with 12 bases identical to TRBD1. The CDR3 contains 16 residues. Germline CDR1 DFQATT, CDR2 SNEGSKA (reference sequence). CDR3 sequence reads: CSVRTGQGARIYGYTF. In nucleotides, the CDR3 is TGCAGTGTTAGAACGGGACAGGGGGCGAGAATCTATGGCTACACCTTC.

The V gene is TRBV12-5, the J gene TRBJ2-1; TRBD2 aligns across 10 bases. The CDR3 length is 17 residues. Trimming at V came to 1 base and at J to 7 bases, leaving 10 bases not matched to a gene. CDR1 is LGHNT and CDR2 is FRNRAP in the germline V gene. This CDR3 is CASGLDLAGEIRNEQFF. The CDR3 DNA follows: TGTGCTAGTGGTTTGGATCTAGCGGGAGAGATCCGGAATGAGCAGTTCTTC.

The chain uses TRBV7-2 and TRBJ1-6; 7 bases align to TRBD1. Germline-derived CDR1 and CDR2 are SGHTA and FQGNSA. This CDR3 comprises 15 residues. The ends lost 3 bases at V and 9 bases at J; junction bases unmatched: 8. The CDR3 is CASSFQGGAGSPLHF. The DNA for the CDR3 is TGTGCCAGCAGCTTTCAGGGGGGCGCAGGTTCACCCCTCCACTTT.

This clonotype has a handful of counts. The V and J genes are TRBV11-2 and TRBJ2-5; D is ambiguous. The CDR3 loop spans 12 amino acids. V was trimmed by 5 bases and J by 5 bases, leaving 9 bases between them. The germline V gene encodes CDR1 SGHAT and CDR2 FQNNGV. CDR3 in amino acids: CASSHREETQYF. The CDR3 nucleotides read TGTGCCAGCAGCCACCGAGAGGAGACCCAGTACTTC.

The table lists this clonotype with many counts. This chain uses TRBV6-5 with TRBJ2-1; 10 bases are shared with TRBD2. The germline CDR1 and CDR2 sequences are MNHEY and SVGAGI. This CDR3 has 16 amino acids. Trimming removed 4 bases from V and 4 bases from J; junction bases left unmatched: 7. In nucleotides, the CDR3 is TGTGCCAGCAGTTGGCGGACTAGCGGAGATTACAATGAGCAGTTCTTC. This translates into CASSWRTSGDYNEQFF.